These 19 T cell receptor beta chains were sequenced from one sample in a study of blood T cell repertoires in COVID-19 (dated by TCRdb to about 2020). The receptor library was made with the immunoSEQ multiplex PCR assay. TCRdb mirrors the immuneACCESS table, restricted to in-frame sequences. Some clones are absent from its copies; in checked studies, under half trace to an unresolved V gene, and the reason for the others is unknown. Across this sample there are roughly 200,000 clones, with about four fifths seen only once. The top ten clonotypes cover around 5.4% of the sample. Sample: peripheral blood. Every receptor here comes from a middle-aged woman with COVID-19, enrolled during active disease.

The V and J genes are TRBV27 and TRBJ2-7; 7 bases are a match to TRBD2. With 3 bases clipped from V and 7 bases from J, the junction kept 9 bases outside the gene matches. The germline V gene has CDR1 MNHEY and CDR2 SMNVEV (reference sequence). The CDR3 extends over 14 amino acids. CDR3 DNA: TGTGCCAGCAGTTTTCGGCTAGCGGAGGGGGAGCAGTACTTC. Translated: CASSFRLAEGEQYF.

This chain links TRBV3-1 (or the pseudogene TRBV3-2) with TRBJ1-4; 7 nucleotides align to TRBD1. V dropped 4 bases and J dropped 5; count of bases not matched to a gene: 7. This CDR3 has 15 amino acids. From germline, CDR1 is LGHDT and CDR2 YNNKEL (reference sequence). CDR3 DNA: TGTGCCAGCAGCCTCTTCGGGACAGACAATGAAAAACTGTTTTTT. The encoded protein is CASSLFGTDNEKLFF.

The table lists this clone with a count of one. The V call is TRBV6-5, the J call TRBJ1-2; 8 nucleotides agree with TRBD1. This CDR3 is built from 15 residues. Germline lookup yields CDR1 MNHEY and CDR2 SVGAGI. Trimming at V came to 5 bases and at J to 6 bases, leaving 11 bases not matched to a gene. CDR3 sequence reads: CASSIGQGGRNGYTF. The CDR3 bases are TGTGCCAGCAGTATCGGACAGGGTGGAAGGAATGGCTACACCTTC.

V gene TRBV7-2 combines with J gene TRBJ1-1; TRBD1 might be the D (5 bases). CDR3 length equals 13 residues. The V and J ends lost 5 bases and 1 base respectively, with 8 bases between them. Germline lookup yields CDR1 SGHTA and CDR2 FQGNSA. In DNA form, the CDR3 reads TGTGCCAGCAGCGCCGACAGGAACACTGAAGCTTTCTTT. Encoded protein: CASSADRNTEAFF.

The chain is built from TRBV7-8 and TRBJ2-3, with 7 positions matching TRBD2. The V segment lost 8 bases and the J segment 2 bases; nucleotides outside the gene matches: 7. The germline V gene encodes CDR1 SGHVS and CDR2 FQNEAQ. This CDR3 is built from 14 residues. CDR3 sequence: CASRRGGNTDTQYF. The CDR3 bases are TGTGCCAGCCGGAGGGGAGGGAACACAGATACGCAGTATTTT.

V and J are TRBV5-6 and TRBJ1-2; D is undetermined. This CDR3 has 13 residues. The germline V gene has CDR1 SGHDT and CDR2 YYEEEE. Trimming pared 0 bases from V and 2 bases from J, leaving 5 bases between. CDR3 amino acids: CASSLAGNYGYTF. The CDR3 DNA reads TGTGCCAGCAGCTTGGCGGGGAACTATGGCTACACCTTC.

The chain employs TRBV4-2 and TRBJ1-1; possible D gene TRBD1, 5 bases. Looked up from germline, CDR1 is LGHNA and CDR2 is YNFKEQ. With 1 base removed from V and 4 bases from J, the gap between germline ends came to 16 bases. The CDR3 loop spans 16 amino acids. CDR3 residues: CASSQAYQGGFTEAFF. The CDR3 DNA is TGTGCCAGCAGCCAAGCGTACCAGGGAGGTTTCACTGAAGCTTTCTTT.

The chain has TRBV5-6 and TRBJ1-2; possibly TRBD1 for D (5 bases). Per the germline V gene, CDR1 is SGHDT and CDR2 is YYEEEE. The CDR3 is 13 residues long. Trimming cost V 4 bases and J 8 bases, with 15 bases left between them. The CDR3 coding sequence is TGTGCCAGCAGCCTCGGCAGGGCGAACGGCTACACCTTC. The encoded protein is CASSLGRANGYTF. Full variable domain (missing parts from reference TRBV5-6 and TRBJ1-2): DAGVTQSPTHLIKTRGQQVTLRCSPKSGHDTVSWYQQALGQGPQFIFQYYEEEERQRGNFPDRFSGHQFPNYSSELNVNALLLGDSALYLCASSLGRANGYTFGSGTRLTVV.

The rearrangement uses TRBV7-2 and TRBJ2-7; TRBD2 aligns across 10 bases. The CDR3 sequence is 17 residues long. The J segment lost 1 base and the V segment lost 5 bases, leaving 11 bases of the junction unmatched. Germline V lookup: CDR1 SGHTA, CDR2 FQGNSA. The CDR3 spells CASSLGISGGSSYEQYF. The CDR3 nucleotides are TGTGCCAGCAGCCTAGGAATTAGCGGGGGGAGTTCCTACGAGCAGTACTTC.

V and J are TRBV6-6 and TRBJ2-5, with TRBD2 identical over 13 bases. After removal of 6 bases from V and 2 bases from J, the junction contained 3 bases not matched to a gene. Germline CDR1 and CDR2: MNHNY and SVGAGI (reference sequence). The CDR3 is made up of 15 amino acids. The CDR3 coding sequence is TGTGCCAGCAGATGGACTAGCGGGAGACAAGAGACCCAGTACTTC. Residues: CASRWTSGRQETQYF.

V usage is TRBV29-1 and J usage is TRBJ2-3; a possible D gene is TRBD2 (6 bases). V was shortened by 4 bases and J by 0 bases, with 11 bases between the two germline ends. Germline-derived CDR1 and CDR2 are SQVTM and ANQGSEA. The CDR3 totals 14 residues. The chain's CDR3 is CSVAGGSSTDTQYF. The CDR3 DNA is TGCAGCGTTGCCGGGGGATCTAGCACAGATACGCAGTATTTT.

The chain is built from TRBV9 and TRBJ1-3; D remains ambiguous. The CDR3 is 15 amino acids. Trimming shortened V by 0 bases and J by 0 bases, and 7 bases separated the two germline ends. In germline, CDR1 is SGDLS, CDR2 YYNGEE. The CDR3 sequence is CASSVGGISGNTIYF. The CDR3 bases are TGTGCCAGCAGCGTAGGCGGGATCTCTGGAAACACCATATATTTT. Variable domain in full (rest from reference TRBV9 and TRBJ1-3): DSGVTQTPKHLITATGQRVTLRCSPRSGDLSVYWYQQSLDQGLQFLIQYYNGEERAKGNILERFSAQQFPDLHSELNLSSLELGDSALYFCASSVGGISGNTIYFGEGSWLTVV.

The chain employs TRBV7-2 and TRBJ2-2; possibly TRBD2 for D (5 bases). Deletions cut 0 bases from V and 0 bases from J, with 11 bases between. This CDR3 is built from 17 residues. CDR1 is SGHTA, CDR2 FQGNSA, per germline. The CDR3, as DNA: TGTGCCAGCAGCTTAGCGGAACTAGGATCGAACACCGGGGAGCTGTTTTTT. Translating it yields CASSLAELGSNTGELFF.

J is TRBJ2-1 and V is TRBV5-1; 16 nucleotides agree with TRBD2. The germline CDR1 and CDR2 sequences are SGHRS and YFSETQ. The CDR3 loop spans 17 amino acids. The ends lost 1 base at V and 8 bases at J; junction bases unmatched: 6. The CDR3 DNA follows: TGCGCCAGCAGCTTGAGCTTGGGACTAGCGGGAGGGGATGAGCAGTTCTTC. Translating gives CASSLSLGLAGGDEQFF.

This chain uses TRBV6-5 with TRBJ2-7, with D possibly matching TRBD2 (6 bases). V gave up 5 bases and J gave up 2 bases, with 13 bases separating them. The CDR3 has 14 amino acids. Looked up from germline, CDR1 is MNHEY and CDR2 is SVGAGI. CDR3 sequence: CASSPRLGTYEQYF. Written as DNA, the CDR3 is TGTGCCAGCAGTCCTAGACTAGGAACCTACGAGCAGTACTTC.

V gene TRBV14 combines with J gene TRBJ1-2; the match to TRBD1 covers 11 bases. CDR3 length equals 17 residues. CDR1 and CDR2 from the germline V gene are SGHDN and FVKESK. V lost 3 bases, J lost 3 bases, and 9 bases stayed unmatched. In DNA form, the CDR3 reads TGTGCCAGCAGCCAGTGGACAGGGGGCGGAGGGGACTATGGCTACACCTTC. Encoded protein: CASSQWTGGGGDYGYTF.

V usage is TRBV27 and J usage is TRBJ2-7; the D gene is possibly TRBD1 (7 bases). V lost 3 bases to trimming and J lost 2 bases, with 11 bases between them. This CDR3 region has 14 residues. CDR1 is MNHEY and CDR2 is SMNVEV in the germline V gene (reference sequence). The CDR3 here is CASSLAGGTYEQYF. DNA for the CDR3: TGTGCCAGCAGTTTGGCAGGGGGGACCTACGAGCAGTACTTC.

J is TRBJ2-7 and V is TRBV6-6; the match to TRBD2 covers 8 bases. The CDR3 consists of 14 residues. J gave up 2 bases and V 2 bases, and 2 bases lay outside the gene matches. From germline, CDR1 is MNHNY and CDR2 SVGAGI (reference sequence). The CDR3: CASSYAGGPYEQYF. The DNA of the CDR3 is TGTGCCAGCAGTTACGCGGGAGGCCCCTACGAGCAGTACTTC.

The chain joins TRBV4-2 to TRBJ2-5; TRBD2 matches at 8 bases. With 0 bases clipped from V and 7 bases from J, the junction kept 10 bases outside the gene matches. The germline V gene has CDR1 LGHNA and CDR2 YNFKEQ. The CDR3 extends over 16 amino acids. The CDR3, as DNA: TGTGCCAGCAGCCAAGATCTGGCTAGCGGGCGAGGGACCCAGTACTTC. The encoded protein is CASSQDLASGRGTQYF.